This T cell receptor (beta chain) was sequenced in a study of Graves' ophthalmopathy and Graves' hyperthyroidism. Trimming removed 5 bases at V and 2 bases at J, with 13 bases between. CDR3 length equals 14 residues. Germline V CDR1 and CDR2: MNHEY, SVGAGI. Those donors who had ophthalmopathy presented with moderate-to-severe activity, a CAS of ≥3, a NOSPECS of ≥4 and a duration under 3 months. Researchers turned away patients with other autoimmune diseases, uncontrolled infections, pregnancy or lactation. Around 10 ml of fresh blood yielded the PBMCs by density gradient. The study amplified TCR beta CDR3 regions using RNA transcripts. After a first-round RT-PCR with HTBI primers, a second-round multiplex PCR was run. TCRdb called the multiplex PCR reads again in MiXCR, with one record for every CDR3 protein. The repertoire holds over 650,000 distinct CDR3 sequences, roughly two fifths seen once, with over 2.5% in the top ten.

This clonotype was detected once. The chain is built from TRBV6-5 and TRBJ2-7; a weak D match, TRBD2 (6 bases). The source of this sequence is an adult man with Graves' ophthalmopathy. Specimen: peripheral blood. The CDR3 sequence: CASSRGAITYEQYF. In nucleotides, the CDR3 is TGTGCCAGCAGTCGCGGGGCCATTACCTACGAGCAGTACTTC.